A single sample gave rise to the 27 T cell receptor beta chains below, sequenced in a study of cytomegalovirus exposure and HLA in healthy donors. PCR involved 60 Vbeta and 13 Jbeta primers. Assay: immunoSEQ multiplex PCR; the TCRdb copy retains only in-frame clones and omits some. The sample has approximately 240,000 clones; about 80% are singletons. Sequenced sample: PBMCs. The receptor set was obtained from a woman aged 60-75 years in good health and CMV-seropositive.

The chain couples TRBV18 to TRBJ1-3; TRBD1 matches at 10 bases. CDR1 is KGHSH and CDR2 is LQKENI in the germline V gene. V gave up 6 bases and J gave up 4 bases; unmatched junction bases: 6. This CDR3 has 15 amino acids. The CDR3 coding sequence is TGTGCCAGCTCTACGACAGGGGGCGCAGGAAACACCATATATTTT. Encoded protein: CASSTTGGAGNTIYF.

This chain joins TRBV6-5 and TRBJ1-4, with D hard to call. The CDR3 loop spans 14 amino acids. The germline V gene has CDR1 MNHEY and CDR2 SVGAGI. The V gene lost 0 bases and the J gene lost 4 bases, with 6 bases spanning the gap. The CDR3 bases are TGTGCCAGCAGTTACTCGCGGGTTAATGAAAAACTGTTTTTT. This gives the protein CASSYSRVNEKLFF.

The chain couples TRBV29-1 to TRBJ1-2, with no clear D. The germline V gene has CDR1 SQVTM and CDR2 ANQGSEA. This CDR3 contains 11 residues. V lost 8 bases, J lost 4 bases, and 11 bases lay in between. The DNA of the CDR3 is TGCAGCTCCCAAGGCGGCTATGGCTACACCTTC. The encoded protein is CSSQGGYGYTF.

V gene TRBV19 combines with J gene TRBJ1-6, with a possible D match to TRBD1 (5 bases). Germline V CDR1 and CDR2: LNHDA, SQIVND (reference sequence). V was cut by 4 bases and J by 8 bases, with 15 bases left in between. There are 15 residues in the CDR3. Written as DNA, the CDR3 is TGTGCCAGTAGTACTGGGTACAGGTTTGATTCACCCCTCCACTTT. It translates to CASSTGYRFDSPLHF.

J is TRBJ1-5 and V is TRBV19, with D unclear. Germline V gene data show CDR1 as LNHDA and CDR2 as SQIVND (reference sequence). The ends were cut back, 3 bases at V and 2 bases at J, with 5 bases in the middle. The CDR3 has 13 residues. The DNA of the CDR3 is TGTGCCAGTAGTATTATCCGCAATCAGCCCCAGCATTTT. Protein sequence: CASSIIRNQPQHF. The variable domain in full, completed from reference TRBV19 and TRBJ1-5, reads DGGITQSPKYLFRKEGQNVTLSCEQNLNHDAMYWYRQDPGQGLRLIYYSQIVNDFQKGDIAEGYSVSREKKESFPLTVTSAQKNPTAFYLCASSIIRNQPQHFGDGTRLSIL.

The chain links TRBV7-2 to TRBJ1-1; the match to TRBD1 covers 9 bases. Germline lookup yields CDR1 SGHTA and CDR2 FQGNSA. V shed 1 base and J 4 bases; nucleotides not matched to a gene: 4. The CDR3 is 15 amino acids. CDR3 bases: TGTGCCAGCAGCTTAGTAGGACAGGGGACCACTGAAGCTTTCTTT. Its protein product is CASSLVGQGTTEAFF.

The genes are TRBV9 and TRBJ1-1, with 10 positions matching TRBD1. V lost 3 bases to trimming and J lost 11 bases; unmatched junction nucleotides: 4. The CDR3 length is 12 residues. Germline CDR1 is SGDLS and CDR2 is YYNGEE. CDR3 DNA sequence: TGTGCCAGCAGCGCGGGACAGGGGATCGCTTTCTTT. It specifies CASSAGQGIAFF.

The count of this clone is one. The chain combines TRBV5-1 with TRBJ2-3, with D uncertain. There are 16 residues in the CDR3. CDR1 and CDR2 from the germline V gene are SGHRS and YFSETQ. Trimming removed 0 bases at V and 3 bases at J, with 14 bases between. CDR3 bases: TGCGCCAGCAGCTTGGGGGCAGGTTTTATGACAGATACGCAGTATTTT. Residues: CASSLGAGFMTDTQYF.

This clone has a handful of counts. The J gene is TRBJ2-6, the V gene TRBV2; D not resolved. From germline, CDR1 is SNHLY and CDR2 FYNNEI. This CDR3 is 14 amino acids long. Trimming pared 4 bases from V and 0 bases from J, leaving 4 bases between. CDR3 coding DNA: TGTGCCAGCAGTGTGAGCTCTGGGGCCAACGTCCTGACTTTC. It specifies CASSVSSGANVLTF.

This clone is a singleton in its sample. DNA of the CDR3: TGTGCCAGCAGCACGCAGGGGGCGCATACTAATGAAAAACTGTTTTTT. It encodes CASSTQGAHTNEKLFF. This chain links TRBV7-9 with TRBJ1-4, with 8 bases matching TRBD1. The CDR3 totals 16 residues. Trimming at V came to 5 bases and at J to 2 bases, leaving 7 bases not matched to a gene. CDR1 is SEHNR and CDR2 is FQNEAQ in the germline V gene (reference sequence).

The table lists this clone with a count of one. The chain carries TRBV5-4 and TRBJ2-5; TRBD2 matches at 7 bases. The CDR3 runs 14 residues. Trimming cost V 4 bases and J 5 bases; bases outside gene matches: 8. CDR1 SGHNT and CDR2 YYREEE come from the germline V gene (reference sequence). The CDR3 DNA sequence: TGTGCCAGCAGCCCCGGGGGGAAGAGGGAGACCCAGTACTTC. It codes for CASSPGGKRETQYF.

The rearrangement uses TRBV29-1 and TRBJ2-1; maybe TRBD1 (6 bases). The V gene lost 2 bases and the J gene lost 8 bases, with 22 bases spanning the gap. This CDR3 comprises 16 residues. CDR1 SQVTM and CDR2 ANQGSEA come from the germline V gene. In nucleotides, the CDR3 is TGCAGCGTTGAAAGGATACAGGGTCCGCGCGGCGATGAGCAGTTCTTC. This sequence encodes CSVERIQGPRGDEQFF.

This clone has more than one count but fewer than ten. The CDR3 region has the DNA TGTGCCAGCAGCCGGACAGGGGGGGGTGAGCAGTTCTTC. This translates into CASSRTGGGEQFF. V is TRBV6-4 and J is TRBJ2-1; TRBD1 aligns across 10 bases. The CDR3 contains 13 residues. Per the germline V gene, CDR1 is MRHNA and CDR2 is SNTAGT. V lost 6 bases to trimming and J lost 9 bases; unmatched junction nucleotides: 5.

This sequence joins TRBV7-8 and TRBJ1-1; D gene ambiguous. Trimming cost V 1 base and J 6 bases, with 9 bases left between them. CDR3 length: 13 amino acids. CDR1 SGHVS and CDR2 FQNEAQ come from the germline V gene. The CDR3 spells CASSLVFGSEAFF. The CDR3 region has the DNA TGTGCCAGCAGCTTAGTCTTCGGGTCTGAAGCTTTCTTT.

The chain recombines TRBV6-1 with TRBJ1-1; TRBD1 is a possible D gene (6 bases). Germline CDR1 reads MNHNS; CDR2 reads SASEGT. V lost 6 bases, J lost 7 bases, and 15 bases lay in between. CDR3 length: 13 amino acids. The CDR3 DNA reads TGTGCCAGCAGGAACAGGGATAGGAATGAAGCTTTCTTT. This codes for CASRNRDRNEAFF.

The rearrangement links TRBV6-1 to TRBJ1-5; D is perhaps TRBD1 (6 bases). The germline gives CDR1 MNHNS, CDR2 SASEGT. The CDR3 has 15 residues. V lost 2 bases to trimming and J lost 6 bases, with 14 bases between them. The CDR3 DNA sequence: TGTGCCAGCAGTGAAATGGCAGGGGAAAGTCAGCCCCAGCATTTT. This translates into CASSEMAGESQPQHF.

Only one count was recorded for this clone. The chain joins TRBV30 to TRBJ1-5, with 8 bases matching TRBD1. With V trimmed by 0 bases and J by 4 bases, 5 bases remained unmatched. Per germline, CDR1 GTSNPN and CDR2 SVGIG (reference sequence). The CDR3 runs 15 residues. The CDR3 DNA reads TGTGCCTGGAGTGTAGCTACAGGGGGGAATCAGCCCCAGCATTTT. Protein product: CAWSVATGGNQPQHF. The entire variable domain, with the rest obtained from reference TRBV30 and TRBJ1-5, is as follows: SQTIHQWPATLVQPVGSPLSLECTVEGTSNPNLYWYRQAAGRGLQLLFYSVGIGQISSEVPQNLSASRPQDRQFILSSKKLLLSDSGFYLCAWSVATGGNQPQHFGDGTRLSIL.

This rearrangement joins TRBV6-1 to TRBJ2-3; 13 nucleotides align to TRBD2. CDR3 length: 17 amino acids. Germline loops: CDR1 MNHNS, CDR2 SASEGT. V was clipped by 4 bases and J by 0 bases; unmatched bases: 4. The CDR3, as DNA: TGTGCCAGCAGTGTGGGGACTAGCGGGACTAGCACAGATACGCAGTATTTT. Its protein is CASSVGTSGTSTDTQYF.

This clone was detected a few times. The chain carries TRBV6-1 and TRBJ2-3; 7 nucleotides align to TRBD2. There are 14 residues in the CDR3. Trimming cost V 5 bases and J 1 base; bases outside gene matches: 3. Germline values: CDR1 MNHNS, CDR2 SASEGT. CDR3 loop: CASSPAGGTDTQYF. The CDR3 bases are TGTGCCAGCAGTCCGGCGGGGGGCACAGATACGCAGTATTTT.

V gene TRBV30 combines with J gene TRBJ1-1; 7 nucleotides match TRBD1. The germline gives CDR1 GTSNPN, CDR2 SVGIG (reference sequence). J gave up 11 bases and V 2 bases, and 11 bases lay outside the gene matches. The CDR3 is made up of 13 amino acids. In DNA, the CDR3 is TGTGCCTGGAGTCCAATTCCGGACAGGTTCGCTTTCTTT. Its translation: CAWSPIPDRFAFF.

CDR3 nucleotide sequence: TGTGCCAGCAGCCGGACAGAGAACACTGAAGCTTTCTTT. This codes for CASSRTENTEAFF. V is TRBV7-3 and J is TRBJ1-1; a weak D match, TRBD1 (6 bases). Germline CDR1 is SGHTA and CDR2 is FQGTGA. The CDR3 consists of 13 residues. The V end lost 5 bases, the J end lost 1 base, and 8 bases lay between the germline ends. Full variable domain (outside the CDR3, taken from reference TRBV7-3 and TRBJ1-1): GAGVSQTPSNKVTEKGKYVELRCDPISGHTALYWYRQSLGQGPEFLIYFQGTGAADDSGLPNDRFFAVRPEGSVSTLKIQRTERGDSAVYLCASSRTENTEAFFGQGTRLTVV.

The chain uses TRBV5-1 and TRBJ2-1; TRBD2 aligns across 9 bases. V lost 5 bases and J lost 4; bases outside the gene matches: 4. Germline loops: CDR1 SGHRS, CDR2 YFSETQ. The CDR3 length is 14 residues. CDR3 in amino acids: CASRGAGGYNEQFF. CDR3 in DNA: TGCGCCAGCAGGGGAGCGGGAGGATACAATGAGCAGTTCTTC.

The CDR3 nucleotides read TGTGCCAGCAGGTGGACAGGGGGCGGGAATGAGCAGTTCTTC. Translation gives CASRWTGGGNEQFF. The chain uses TRBV6-6 and TRBJ2-1; TRBD1 matches at 11 bases. The junction had 5 bases not matched to a gene; V was cut back by 6 bases and J by 7 bases. The CDR3 runs to 14 residues. From germline, CDR1 is MNHNY and CDR2 SVGAGI (reference sequence).

The CDR3 loop is CASSLLGPYGYTF. Here the CDR3 DNA reads TGTGCCAGCAGTTTACTGGGCCCCTATGGCTACACCTTC. The J gene is TRBJ1-2, the V gene TRBV27; no clear D gene. V was trimmed by 2 bases and J by 4 bases, leaving 8 bases between them. The CDR3 spans 13 residues. From germline, CDR1 is MNHEY and CDR2 SMNVEV (reference sequence).

This clone was seen only a few times. The gene calls are TRBV19 and TRBJ1-5; no firm D call. Germline CDR1 LNHDA, CDR2 SQIVND (reference sequence). Trimming removed 2 bases at V and 4 bases at J, with 6 bases between. This CDR3 is built from 13 residues. The CDR3: CASSIQDNQPQHF. In DNA form, the CDR3 reads TGTGCCAGTAGTATACAGGATAATCAGCCCCAGCATTTT.

The chain employs TRBV19 and TRBJ2-7; 7 bases are shared with TRBD1. The junction had 9 bases not matched to a gene; V was cut back by 5 bases and J by 5 bases. CDR3 length: 14 amino acids. The germline CDR1 and CDR2 sequences are LNHDA and SQIVND (reference sequence). CDR3 amino acids: CASSPRQGSNEQYF. The CDR3 DNA reads as TGTGCCAGTAGTCCCCGACAGGGATCCAACGAGCAGTACTTC.

The V gene is TRBV4-1, the J gene TRBJ2-7, with 12 bases fitting TRBD2. The CDR3 length is 15 residues. The J segment lost 5 bases and the V segment lost 4 bases, leaving 6 bases of the junction unmatched. Germline lookup yields CDR1 MGHRA and CDR2 YSYEKL. CDR3 DNA sequence: TGCGCCAGCAGCCGACTACTAGCGGGAGGAAACGAGCAGTACTTC. It encodes CASSRLLAGGNEQYF.